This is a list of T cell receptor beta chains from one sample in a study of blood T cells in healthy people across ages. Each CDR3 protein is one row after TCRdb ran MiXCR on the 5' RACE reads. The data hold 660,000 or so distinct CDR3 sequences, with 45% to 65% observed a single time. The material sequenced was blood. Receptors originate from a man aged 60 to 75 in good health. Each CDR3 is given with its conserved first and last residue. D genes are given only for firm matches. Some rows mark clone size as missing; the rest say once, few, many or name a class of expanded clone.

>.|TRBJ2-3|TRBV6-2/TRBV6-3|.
TGTGCCAGCAGCTCCCCTTCCGCCATAAATACGCAGTATTTT
CASSSPSAINTQYF
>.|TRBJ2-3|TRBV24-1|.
TGTGCCACCAGTGTGGGAACGGCTAGCACAGATACGCAGTATTTT
CATSVGTASTDTQYF
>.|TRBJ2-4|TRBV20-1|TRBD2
TGCAGTGCTAGAGATCGCGGGGGGGCAAACATTCAGTACTTC
CSARDRGGANIQYF
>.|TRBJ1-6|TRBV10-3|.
TGTGCCATCAGTGCTAGGTTGGGCGAAGATTCACCCCTCCACTTT
CAISARLGEDSPLHF
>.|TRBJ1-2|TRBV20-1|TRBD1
TGCAGTGCTGACCCGACAGGGATATATCGCTACACCTTC
CSADPTGIYRYTF
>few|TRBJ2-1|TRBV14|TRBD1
TGTGCCAGCAGCCACCCGGACAGGGAGCAGTTCTTC
CASSHPDREQFF
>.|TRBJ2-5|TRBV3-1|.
TGTGCCAGCATTTCGGAAGGGCAAGAGACCCAGTACTTC
CASISEGQETQYF
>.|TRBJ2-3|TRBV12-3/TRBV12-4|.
TGTACCAGCAGTTTCGGTGCCAGGGCCACAGATACGCAGTATTTT
CTSSFGARATDTQYF
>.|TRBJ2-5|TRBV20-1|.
TGCAGTGCTAGTCGGCAGGGGCTAGAGACCCAGTACTTC
CSASRQGLETQYF
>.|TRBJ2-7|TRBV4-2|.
TGTGCCAGCAGCCAGGCTAGCGGTATAGGGGGCTACGAGCAGTACTTC
CASSQASGIGGYEQYF
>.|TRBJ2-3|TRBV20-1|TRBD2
TGCAGTGCTATAGCGGGGGGTGGGCCAGATACGCAGTATTTT
CSAIAGGGPDTQYF